This T cell receptor beta chain was found in a study of early T cells in non-severe SARS-CoV-2 infection. In the library, individual cDNA molecules carried attached unique molecular identifiers. MiXCR, applied by TCRdb to the 5' RACE reads, yields one record per CDR3 protein. The repertoire holds around 70,000 distinct CDR3 sequences, with approximately 9% as singletons. This clonotype was recorded at least ten times. Germline assignment: CDR1 SGHVS and CDR2 FQNEAQ. This CDR3 has 16 residues. The V gene end was trimmed by 8 bases and the J gene end by 1 base; junction bases not matched to a gene: 9. The sequencing sample was made of whole blood. This sequence originates from an adult who was a healthcare worker with PCR-confirmed SARS-CoV-2 infection or an uninfected control (not recorded which). The chain combines TRBV7-8 with TRBJ2-2; 8 nucleotides agree with TRBD1. The chain's CDR3 is CASRNGQGQNTGELFF. The CDR3 DNA is TGTGCCAGCCGGAATGGACAGGGCCAGAACACCGGGGAGCTGTTTTTT. Together with reference TRBV7-8 and TRBJ2-2, the CDR3 gives the full variable domain: GAGVSQSPRYKVAKRGQDVALRCDPISGHVSLFWYQQALGQGPEFLTYFQNEAQLDKSGLPSDRFFAERPEGSVSTLKIQRTQQEDSAVYLCASRNGQGQNTGELFFGEGSRLTVL.